Sequencing of this T cell receptor (beta chain) was carried out in a study of blood T cell repertoires in COVID-19. Study-wide background: Whether acute or convalescent, the COVID-19 samples came from the United States, Italy and Spain. In each case, the material was cDNA or gDNA derived from T cells, B-cell-depleted T cells, or PBMCs.

Per the study methods: Scientists estimated how many nucleated cells there were by amplifying reference gene primers. The method was immunoSEQ multiplex PCR; TCRdb's version includes in-frame clones alone and lacks a portion of them. V and J calls plus clone size are reproduced from that table; the DNA served to infer D and trimming. This table has a few hundred thousand clones, 80% to 90% appearing once. Sequences were obtained from peripheral blood. The source of this sequence is a man in his forties or fifties with active or convalescent COVID-19.

The CDR3 nucleotides read TGTGCCAGCAGTTTCCTCACGGGAGCGGGCGATGAGCAGTTCTTC. Translation: CASSFLTGAGDEQFF. The chain combines TRBV28 with TRBJ2-1; tentative D call: TRBD2 (6 bases). Trimming left V 3 bases short and J 8 bases short, with 17 bases between. Germline V CDR1 and CDR2: MDHEN, SYDVKM. The CDR3 loop spans 15 amino acids.